One sample yielded the 3 T cell receptor beta chains listed below, sequenced in a study of Graves' ophthalmopathy and Graves' hyperthyroidism. RNA transcripts served as template for amplifying TCR beta CDR3 sequences. RT-PCR with HTBI primers came first, then second-round multiplex PCR. TCRdb re-called the multiplex PCR reads through MiXCR, storing one row per CDR3 protein. Among about 700,000 distinct CDR3 sequences listed, approximately 40% were seen once. Material for sequencing was peripheral blood. The receptors derive from an adult man with Graves' ophthalmopathy.

Points on this clonotype: A junction boundary mismatches the germline segment, possibly from a read error. This chain uses TRBV7-2 with TRBJ2-2; the match to TRBD1 covers 10 bases. The V gene's germline CDR1 is SGHTA and CDR2 FQGNSA. The CDR3 spans 16 residues. CDR3 nucleotide sequence: TGCGCCAGCAGCCAAGGGACAGGGGCCTACACCGGGGAGCTGTTTTTT. Amino acid sequence: CASSQGTGAYTGELFF.

The chain recombines TRBV9 with TRBJ2-2; D remains ambiguous. The germline V gene has CDR1 SGDLS and CDR2 YYNGEE. V was shortened by 0 bases and J by 6 bases, with 12 bases between the two germline ends. CDR3 size: 15 residues. The CDR3 nucleotides are TGTGCCAGCAGCGTAGGCCCCCTGGAGTCCGGGGAGCTGTTTTTT. It encodes CASSVGPLESGELFF.

As regards this clonotype: Given a much more abundant clone one base away, this may be a read error. J is TRBJ2-5 and V is TRBV25-1, with a tentative D call TRBD2 (6 bases). Germline CDR1 reads MGHDK; CDR2 reads SYGVNS. This CDR3 has 16 amino acids. The ends were cut back, 5 bases at V and 4 bases at J, with 20 bases in the middle. The CDR3 spells CASSYPLRGYLETQYF. Written as DNA, the CDR3 is TGTGCCAGCAGTTACCCGCTCCGGGGGTACCTAGAGACCCAGTACTTC.